This TCR beta chain was recovered during a study of beta chain features in type 1 diabetes. Across the whole study: Investigators examined approximately 100,000,000 sorted cells across all samples. Study-wide findings and caveats: Type 1 diabetes patients had TCRB CDR3s that were shorter (moderately but significantly so) in all four CD4+ subsets. VDJ junctions from patients with type 1 diabetes contained fewer insertions and more deletions. It was possible that PCR favored shorter templates, equally so in patients and controls.

This clone has only a few counts. Antigen unknown. V lost 2 bases and J lost 4, with 18 bases in between. The germline CDR1 and CDR2 sequences are SGHRS and YFSETQ. CDR3 length: 16 amino acids. Investigators reverse transcribed all isolated RNA, so they sequenced expressed TCRB transcripts. Using immunoSEQ multiplex PCR, the repertoire was profiled, and TCRdb retains in-frame clones only, with some absent. The data show over 650,000 clones, around 15% seen once. Via CD45RO/CCR7/CD25/CD127/CD95/CD27, cells of the CD4+ naive, central memory, regulatory and stem cell-like memory subsets were sorted. Specimen: naive CD4+ T cells from blood. The sequence came from a man aged 18 to 30 with type 1 diabetes. The V gene is TRBV5-1, the J gene TRBJ2-5; D possibly matches TRBD1 or TRBD2 (5 bases each). The CDR3 protein is CASSLAGAPTAETQYF. CDR3 bases: TGCGCCAGCAGCTTAGCCGGGGCCCCGACGGCAGAGACCCAGTACTTC.